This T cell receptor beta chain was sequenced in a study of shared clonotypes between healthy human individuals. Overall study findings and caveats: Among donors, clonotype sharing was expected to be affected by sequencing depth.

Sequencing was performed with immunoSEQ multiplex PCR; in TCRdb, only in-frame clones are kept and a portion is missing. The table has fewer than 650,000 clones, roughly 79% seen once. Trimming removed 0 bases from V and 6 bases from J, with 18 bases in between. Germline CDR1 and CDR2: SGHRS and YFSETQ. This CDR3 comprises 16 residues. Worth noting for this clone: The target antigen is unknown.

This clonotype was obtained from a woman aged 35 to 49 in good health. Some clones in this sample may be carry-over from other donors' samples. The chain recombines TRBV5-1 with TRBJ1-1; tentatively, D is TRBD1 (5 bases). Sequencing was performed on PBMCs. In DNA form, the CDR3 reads TGCGCCAGCAGCTTGGGGCTTGGGACCGACGGCGCTGAAGCTTTCTTT. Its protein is CASSLGLGTDGAEAFF.